Listed below are T cell receptor beta chains from one sample, sequenced in a study of blood T cell repertoires in COVID-19. Repertoires were generated with immunoSEQ multiplex PCR, while TCRdb's copy carries only in-frame clones and drops some. This sample has 300,000 to 350,000 clones, with around 90% found just once. The sequenced sample consisted of PBMCs or T cells enriched from blood (not recorded which). The receptors shown here come from a woman in her late teens or twenties who had recovered from COVID-19. Both conserved end residues are part of each CDR3. Each record gives: V gene, D gene, clone size, CDR3 length, J gene, CDR3 DNA, CDR3 protein. A D gene is named only where the DNA matches it firmly. Rows may omit the clone size; those that give it use once, few, many or a size class.

TRBV15	-	-	17	TRBJ1-4	TGTGCCACCAGCAGAGATTTCCCCCGGTGGCGGGGGGAAAAACTGTTTTTT	CATSRDFPRWRGEKLFF
TRBV30	-	-	15	TRBJ1-6	TGTGCCTGGACCTATTTAACAGGGTCAGACTCACCCCTCCACTTT	CAWTYLTGSDSPLHF
TRBV9	-	-	14	TRBJ1-5	TGTGCCAGCTCCCAGGGTCGGGGCAATCAGCCCCAGCATTTT	CASSQGRGNQPQHF
TRBV2	TRBD2	-	16	TRBJ2-3	TGTGCCAGCAGGGGGGGACTAGCGGGAGGTGTGAATACGCAGTATTTT	CASRGGLAGGVNTQYF
TRBV7-9	-	-	16	TRBJ2-1	TGTGCCAGCAGCCCCCAGGGCGCCTCCTCCTACAATGAGCAGTTCTTC	CASSPQGASSYNEQFF
TRBV5-1	-	-	16	TRBJ1-1	TGCGCCAGCAGCTTGGCCAACCCCGGGGGTGTCACTGAAGCTTTCTTT	CASSLANPGGVTEAFF
TRBV29-1	-	-	14	TRBJ1-2	TGCAGCGCCTACCAGAGAGCAGGGATCTATGGCTACACCTTC	CSAYQRAGIYGYTF
TRBV5-1	TRBD2	-	19	TRBJ2-3	TGCGCCAGCAGCTTGGCCCCAATAGCGGGAGTATCGACGGCAGATACGCAGTATTTT	CASSLAPIAGVSTADTQYF
TRBV7-2	-	-	16	TRBJ1-3	TGTGCCAGCAGCTCCCAGACAGAAGGTACTGGAAACACCATATATTTT	CASSSQTEGTGNTIYF
TRBV4-2	TRBD1	-	15	TRBJ2-7	TGTGCCAGCACCCTAAGCGAGACAGGGGCGTACGAGCAGTACTTC	CASTLSETGAYEQYF
TRBV3-1/TRBV3-2	-	-	15	TRBJ1-3	TGTGCCAGCAGCCAAGACCCGGGTCGGGGAAACACCATATATTTT	CASSQDPGRGNTIYF
TRBV27	TRBD2	few	16	TRBJ2-1	TGTGCCAGCAGTACAGGGAGCGGGAGATCCTACAATGAGCAGTTCTTC	CASSTGSGRSYNEQFF
TRBV10-2	TRBD1	-	14	TRBJ1-1	TGCGCCAGCAGTGAAACAGGGGGCAGGACTGAAGCTTTCTTT	CASSETGGRTEAFF
TRBV11-2	TRBD1	-	15	TRBJ2-2	TGTGCCAGCAGCCCGTGGGACAGGCACACCGGGGAGCTGTTTTTT	CASSPWDRHTGELFF
TRBV29-1	TRBD1	-	14	TRBJ2-1	TGCAGCGTTCACCGGACAGGGAGCAACAATGAGCAGTTCTTC	CSVHRTGSNNEQFF
TRBV7-9	TRBD1	few	16	TRBJ2-2	TGTGCCAGCAAACAGAGGGACAGGGCCATTGGCGGGGAGCTGTTTTTT	CASKQRDRAIGGELFF
TRBV23-1	TRBD1	-	15	TRBJ1-3	TGCGCCAGCAGACACGGGACAGGGGCGGGAAACACCATATATTTT	CASRHGTGAGNTIYF
TRBV3-1/TRBV3-2	-	once	14	TRBJ2-5	TGTGCCAGCAGCCTCACTCTAGGTTCGGAGACCCAGTACTTC	CASSLTLGSETQYF
TRBV28	-	-	15	TRBJ2-2	TGTGCCAGCAGTTCCGTAACAGGGCGGATCGGGGAGCTGTTTTTT	CASSSVTGRIGELFF
TRBV7-9	-	-	15	TRBJ1-4	TGTGCCAGCAGCTACATCAGGGGTGCTAATGAAAAACTGTTTTTT	CASSYIRGANEKLFF
TRBV7-8	TRBD1	-	14	TRBJ1-4	TGTGCCAGCAGTCCGGACAGGGGACTTGAAAAACTGTTTTTT	CASSPDRGLEKLFF
TRBV19	TRBD2	-	15	TRBJ2-1	TGTGCCAGTAGTATAGGACTAGCCGCCGACAATGAGCAGTTCTTC	CASSIGLAADNEQFF
TRBV7-9	-	-	13	TRBJ2-3	TGTGCCAGCAGCTTTGGTGGGGCAGCTACGCAGTATTTT	CASSFGGAATQYF
TRBV6-5	TRBD2	-	15	TRBJ2-3	TGTGCCAGCGGGGAGGGAGCGGCTAGCACAGATACGCAGTATTTT	CASGEGAASTDTQYF
TRBV7-2	TRBD2	-	14	TRBJ2-5	TGTGCCAGCTGTCGGCCGGGGGGGCAAGAGACCCAGTACTTC	CASCRPGGQETQYF
TRBV6-2/TRBV6-3	TRBD2	-	15	TRBJ2-5	TGTGCCAGCAGTTCCGGACTAGCGGGAGTCGTGACCCAGTACTTC	CASSSGLAGVVTQYF
TRBV10-3	TRBD2	few	15	TRBJ2-7	TGTGCCATCAGGCCCTCCGGGACTAGCAACTACGAGCAGTACTTC	CAIRPSGTSNYEQYF
TRBV28	-	once	12	TRBJ1-2	TGTGCCAGCAGTCCCCCCCGTTATGGCTACACCTTC	CASSPPRYGYTF
TRBV28	-	-	14	TRBJ1-3	TGTGCCAGCAGTCTTGACAGCTCTGGAAACACCATATATTTT	CASSLDSSGNTIYF
TRBV29-1	-	-	15	TRBJ1-1	TGCAGCCACCACCCGGGGGGCGGGCGTGGTACTGAAGCTTTCTTT	CSHHPGGGRGTEAFF
TRBV4-2	-	-	15	TRBJ1-1	TGTGCCAGCAGCCATGATCCGGGTCGGAACACTGAAGCTTTCTTT	CASSHDPGRNTEAFF
TRBV12-3/TRBV12-4	-	-	12	TRBJ1-2	TGTGCCAGCAGTTTTTCAGACTATGGCTACACCTTC	CASSFSDYGYTF
TRBV7-2	-	-	17	TRBJ1-1	TGTGCCAGCAGCTCCGGCGATATACAGGGATTGGGGTACGAAGCTTTCTTT	CASSSGDIQGLGYEAFF
TRBV6-1	-	-	14	TRBJ2-2	TGTGCCAGCAGTGAAAACGGAGCGACCGGGGAGCTGTTTTTT	CASSENGATGELFF
TRBV18	TRBD1	many	14	TRBJ1-2	TGTGCCAGCTCACCACCGTTCAGGGGGCATGGCTACACCTTC	CASSPPFRGHGYTF
TRBV27	TRBD2	-	16	TRBJ2-5	TGTGCCAGCAGCGCCTATGGGACTAGCGGGCAAGAGACCCAGTACTTC	CASSAYGTSGQETQYF
TRBV9	TRBD2	-	12	TRBJ2-3	TGTGCCAGCAGCGGGGAGGGATATACGCAGTATTTT	CASSGEGYTQYF
TRBV28	TRBD1	-	16	TRBJ1-1	TGTGCCAGCATCACTCCATCCGGGACAGCGAACACTGAAGCTTTCTTT	CASITPSGTANTEAFF
TRBV6-5	-	once	13	TRBJ1-5	TGTGCCACCGGGAGGGTAGCCGCTCAGCCCCAGCATTTT	CATGRVAAQPQHF
TRBV5-1	-	-	14	TRBJ2-1	TGCGCCAGCAGGGAGGGACAGAGCTACAATGAGCAGTTCTTC	CASREGQSYNEQFF
TRBV6-5	TRBD2	-	15	TRBJ2-5	TGTGCCAGCAGTTATGGGGGGGGGTACCAAGAGACCCAGTACTTC	CASSYGGGYQETQYF
TRBV28	-	-	15	TRBJ1-5	TGTGCCAGCAGTTTGGGTGGGACTGTGGGACGGCCCCAGCATTTT	CASSLGGTVGRPQHF
TRBV28	-	many	16	TRBJ1-5	TGTGCCAGCAGTTGGCCAGGCCCCCATAGCAATCAGCCCCAGCATTTT	CASSWPGPHSNQPQHF
TRBV25-1	-	-	16	TRBJ2-7	TGTGCCAGCAGTGGGCTGGTTGGAGCGGCCTCCTACGAGCAGTACTTC	CASSGLVGAASYEQYF
TRBV4-2	-	-	14	TRBJ1-2	TGTGCCAGCAGCCAAGACCCAGATAACTATGGCTACACCTTC	CASSQDPDNYGYTF
TRBV5-4	-	once	14	TRBJ1-1	TGTGCCAGCAGCTTGGCGGGGATGAACACTGAAGCTTTCTTT	CASSLAGMNTEAFF
TRBV30	-	-	20	TRBJ2-1	TGTGCCTGGAGTGTCGCGGGGACCCCCACCGGGGACGGGAGCAGGGATGAGCAGTTCTTC	CAWSVAGTPTGDGSRDEQFF
TRBV7-2	-	-	13	TRBJ1-3	TGTGCCAGCAGCTCGACAGCCCTGGGCACCATATATTTT	CASSSTALGTIYF
TRBV20-1	TRBD1	-	15	TRBJ1-1	TGCAGTGCTAGTCTGGACAGGGGCCTCTACACTGAAGCTTTCTTT	CSASLDRGLYTEAFF
TRBV7-3	TRBD2	-	19	TRBJ2-1	TGTGCCAGCAGTCCCGGGACTAGCGGGGGGCGGAGCTCCTACAATGAGCAGTTCTTC	CASSPGTSGGRSSYNEQFF
TRBV7-2	TRBD2	-	15	TRBJ2-7	TGTGCCAGCAGCTTAGGGCTAGCGGGAGGCTCCGAGCAGTACTTC	CASSLGLAGGSEQYF
TRBV7-3	TRBD1	-	14	TRBJ1-1	TGTGCCAGCAGCCAAACAGGGGGTGGCACTGAAGCTTTCTTT	CASSQTGGGTEAFF
TRBV28	-	-	18	TRBJ2-3	TGTGCCAGCAGTTTGAGGCGCCCTTACATCCCTCGCACAGATACGCAGTATTTT	CASSLRRPYIPRTDTQYF
TRBV6-6	-	-	13	TRBJ1-3	TGTGCCAGCAGTCACAGGGTTGGAAACACCATATATTTT	CASSHRVGNTIYF
TRBV10-3	-	-	16	TRBJ2-3	TGTGCCATCAGTGAAAGGTGGGACATTAGCACAGATACGCAGTATTTT	CAISERWDISTDTQYF
TRBV11-2	-	-	15	TRBJ2-7	TGTGCCAGCAGCTTAGATCTAGGCCAACCCTACGAGCAGTACTTC	CASSLDLGQPYEQYF
TRBV30	-	once	11	TRBJ2-7	TGTGCCTGGAGTGCCAACTACGAGCAGTACTTC	CAWSANYEQYF
TRBV6-5	-	-	13	TRBJ2-4	TGTGCCAGCAAAGCGCGGGCCAAAAACATTCAGTACTTC	CASKARAKNIQYF
TRBV7-3	TRBD1	-	15	TRBJ1-2	TGTGCCAGCAGCCCGGGACAGGGGCTGCGGTATGGCTACACCTTC	CASSPGQGLRYGYTF
TRBV29-1	-	-	10	TRBJ1-2	TGCAGCGCCGGGGACTATGGCTACACCTTC	CSAGDYGYTF